This TCR beta chain was identified in a study of a mutant IDH1 vaccine in newly diagnosed glioma. Study-wide background: Vaccinations were initiated 4-6 weeks following radiotherapy alone, or were given together with temozolomide cycles. Patients under treatment included 62.5% males and around 38% females and had a mean age of approximately 40 years. Patients were pretreated with radiotherapy, temozolomide, or both, mostly both.

Regarding time point: week 35, safety follow-up. A single vaccine dose contained 300 ug of mutant IDH1 20-mer peptide, and topical imiquimod was used with it. Donor tumors were new WHO grade 3 or 4 IDH1-mutant, ATRX-lost astrocytomas. Concerning this clone itself: Its antigen is unknown.

The data were produced by immunoSEQ multiplex PCR, yet TCRdb's version contains in-frame clones alone and is incomplete. Of roughly 26,000 clones listed, less than 85% were seen once; the top ten hold 31%. In germline, CDR1 is SNHLY, CDR2 FYNNEI. Trimming took 3 bases from V and 5 from J; bases not matched to a gene: 10. The CDR3 has 16 amino acids. This receptor was identified in a man aged 25 to 40 with glioma. This chain connects TRBV2 to TRBJ2-5; 9 bases map to TRBD1. This sample comprised PBMCs, obtained from a glioma patient whose treatment included an IDH1 peptide vaccine. For the CDR3, the DNA is TGTGCCAGCAGTGAGGGGACAGGGAGTTTTATGGAGACCCAGTACTTC. As protein: CASSEGTGSFMETQYF.